These 32 T cell receptor beta chains share one sample of origin, sequenced in a study of early stage breast cancer tumors. The protocol was immunoSEQ multiplex PCR, while the TCRdb copy is restricted to in-frame clones and leaves out a portion. The top ten hold about 1.5% of the sample, which has some 48,000 clones, roughly 84% seen once. The material sequenced was blood. The receptors derive from a person in their fifties with breast cancer.

This sequence joins TRBV30 and TRBJ1-6; D not certain. The CDR3 consists of 14 residues. Germline loops: CDR1 GTSNPN, CDR2 SVGIG (reference sequence). Trimming cost V 1 base and J 1 base, with 5 bases left between them. The CDR3, as DNA: TGTGCCTGGAGTGAGGGTTCCTATAATTCACCCCTCCACTTT. It specifies CAWSEGSYNSPLHF. The full variable domain, with the rest looked up from reference TRBV30 and TRBJ1-6, is SQTIHQWPATLVQPVGSPLSLECTVEGTSNPNLYWYRQAAGRGLQLLFYSVGIGQISSEVPQNLSASRPQDRQFILSSKKLLLSDSGFYLCAWSEGSYNSPLHFGNGTRLTVT.

This clone was seen only a few times. The CDR3 loop reads CASGYSGVLNTEAFF. CDR3 in DNA: TGTGCTAGTGGTTATTCAGGGGTCCTGAACACTGAAGCTTTCTTT. The V gene is TRBV12-5, the J gene TRBJ1-1; a possible D gene is TRBD1 (6 bases). From germline, CDR1 is LGHNT and CDR2 FRNRAP. The V end lost 4 bases, the J end lost 0 bases, and 12 bases lay between the germline ends. The CDR3 spans 15 residues.

The rearrangement links TRBV7-9 to TRBJ2-5, with 9 bases identical to TRBD1. Per germline, CDR1 SEHNR and CDR2 FQNEAQ (reference sequence). The CDR3 runs 17 residues. Trimming at V came to 3 bases and at J to 0 bases, leaving 8 bases not matched to a gene. CDR3 protein: CASSLAPRTGDQETQYF. In nucleotides, the CDR3 is TGTGCCAGCAGCTTGGCTCCTAGGACAGGGGACCAAGAGACCCAGTACTTC.

This chain uses TRBV18 with TRBJ1-1; TRBD1 aligns across 7 bases. Germline V gene data show CDR1 as KGHSH and CDR2 as LQKENI. J was trimmed by 3 bases and V by 5 bases; bases with no gene match: 12. This CDR3 region has 16 residues. This CDR3 is CASSSRQGQGYTEAFF. DNA of the CDR3: TGTGCCAGCTCATCCCGACAGGGCCAAGGGTACACTGAAGCTTTCTTT.

The rearrangement links TRBV7-9 to TRBJ2-1; D possibly corresponds to TRBD1 (5 bases). The CDR3 has 12 residues. The V gene lost 6 bases and the J gene lost 6 bases, with 9 bases spanning the gap. Germline CDR1 is SEHNR and CDR2 is FQNEAQ (reference sequence). In nucleotides, the CDR3 is TGTGCCAGCAGGCCCCAGGGCAATGAGCAGTTCTTC. The encoded protein is CASRPQGNEQFF.

The rearrangement uses TRBV7-2 and TRBJ2-2; the match to TRBD2 covers 7 bases. The V gene's germline CDR1 is SGHTA and CDR2 FQGNSA. V was clipped by 5 bases and J by 4 bases; unmatched bases: 13. This CDR3 is 17 amino acids long. The CDR3 region has the DNA TGTGCCAGCAGCCCTCCTGGGCTAGCGGAAGCCACCGGGGAGCTGTTTTTT. It codes for CASSPPGLAEATGELFF.

The chain couples TRBV9 to TRBJ2-1, with 8 bases aligning to TRBD1. The CDR3 spans 19 residues. The germline V gene encodes CDR1 SGDLS and CDR2 YYNGEE. With V trimmed by 5 bases and J by 2 bases, 18 bases remained unmatched. The CDR3 protein is CASSATGGTFGGAYNEQFF. In nucleotides, the CDR3 is TGTGCCAGCAGTGCCACAGGGGGGACTTTTGGCGGAGCCTACAATGAGCAGTTCTTC.

The chain carries TRBV28 and TRBJ1-4; D may be TRBD1 (5 bases). V lost 8 bases and J 0 bases, leaving 19 bases between the germline ends. The CDR3 contains 17 residues. Germline V lookup: CDR1 MDHEN, CDR2 SYDVKM. CDR3 loop: CASAVGGSPATNEKLFF. DNA for the CDR3: TGTGCCAGCGCCGTTGGGGGTAGTCCTGCAACTAATGAAAAACTGTTTTTT.

V and J are TRBV30 and TRBJ2-5; D is ambiguous. V dropped 3 bases and J dropped 5 bases, with 10 bases sitting between them. This CDR3 is built from 12 residues. Germline V gives CDR1 GTSNPN, CDR2 SVGIG (reference sequence). This CDR3 reads CAWSPNWETQYF. The CDR3 coding sequence is TGTGCCTGGAGCCCGAATTGGGAGACCCAGTACTTC.

In this sample, this clone turned up a few times. The J gene is TRBJ1-2, the V gene TRBV5-6, with D hard to call. The CDR3 consists of 14 residues. The germline V gene has CDR1 SGHDT and CDR2 YYEEEE. Trimming removed 1 base from V and 4 bases from J, with 11 bases in between. Here the CDR3 DNA reads TGTGCCAGCAGCTTGAAGGTCAACGGCTATGGCTACACCTTC. Protein: CASSLKVNGYGYTF.

This rearrangement joins TRBV7-2 to TRBJ1-2; D unresolved. In germline, CDR1 is SGHTA, CDR2 FQGNSA. The V gene lost 0 bases and the J gene lost 2 bases, with 7 bases spanning the gap. This CDR3 has 14 residues. The CDR3 DNA is TGTGCCAGCAGCTTAGCGACAATCAACTATGGCTACACCTTC. It translates to CASSLATINYGYTF.

This chain uses TRBV28 with TRBJ1-2, with TRBD1 identical over 9 bases. CDR1 is MDHEN and CDR2 is SYDVKM in the germline V gene. This CDR3 region has 12 residues. Trimming took 10 bases from V and 3 from J; bases not matched to a gene: 3. The CDR3 loop is CATRQGDYGYTF. Written as DNA, the CDR3 is TGTGCCACCAGACAGGGGGACTATGGCTACACCTTC.

V gene TRBV19 combines with J gene TRBJ2-2; no clear D gene. Germline V gene sequence: CDR1 LNHDA, CDR2 SQIVND (reference sequence). V lost 0 bases, J lost 5 bases, and 10 bases lay in between. The CDR3 length is 15 residues. This CDR3 reads CASSIEFPKTGELFF. Written as DNA, the CDR3 is TGTGCCAGTAGTATAGAATTTCCCAAAACCGGGGAGCTGTTTTTT. Full variable domain (rest looked up from reference TRBV19 and TRBJ2-2): DGGITQSPKYLFRKEGQNVTLSCEQNLNHDAMYWYRQDPGQGLRLIYYSQIVNDFQKGDIAEGYSVSREKKESFPLTVTSAQKNPTAFYLCASSIEFPKTGELFFGEGSRLTVL.

V gene TRBV6-6 combines with J gene TRBJ2-3, with 10 bases identical to TRBD2. This CDR3 is 16 amino acids long. The germline V gene has CDR1 MNHNY and CDR2 SVGAGI (reference sequence). J was trimmed by 4 bases and V by 2 bases; bases with no gene match: 6. The CDR3 reads CASSYGTSALADTQYF. The CDR3 DNA sequence: TGTGCCAGCAGTTACGGGACTAGCGCGCTGGCAGATACGCAGTATTTT.

The rearrangement joins TRBV4-3 to TRBJ1-6; D gene uncertain. V lost 0 bases to trimming and J lost 6 bases, with 12 bases between them. The CDR3 runs 16 residues. Germline V gene data show CDR1 as LGHNA and CDR2 as YSLEER. CDR3 bases: TGCGCCAGCAGCCAAGAAGTATCAGGCTCTAATTCACCCCTCCACTTT. Translation gives CASSQEVSGSNSPLHF.

The V call is TRBV5-4, the J call TRBJ2-5; D is uncertain. The CDR3 is 15 amino acids. Germline V gives CDR1 SGHNT, CDR2 YYREEE (reference sequence). V was shortened by 1 base and J by 2 bases, with 12 bases between the two germline ends. The CDR3 spells CASSLLARGQETQYF. CDR3 coding DNA: TGTGCCAGCAGCTTGTTGGCCCGCGGACAAGAGACCCAGTACTTC.

V gene TRBV11-3 combines with J gene TRBJ2-5, with D possibly being TRBD2 (6 bases). The CDR3 contains 15 residues. Trimming removed 1 base at V and 7 bases at J, with 16 bases between. The germline gives CDR1 SGHNT, CDR2 YENEEA. CDR3 sequence: CASSLGGPLGGTQYF. The CDR3 coding sequence is TGTGCCAGCAGCTTAGGGGGCCCCCTCGGGGGGACCCAGTACTTC.

CDR3 amino acids: CASSPFSGGSYNEQFF. DNA of the CDR3: TGTGCCAGCTCACCCTTTAGCGGGGGGAGCTACAATGAGCAGTTCTTC. This chain links TRBV18 with TRBJ2-1; TRBD2 matches at 10 bases. Germline V CDR1 and CDR2: KGHSH, LQKENI. The CDR3 has 16 amino acids. The trim removed 3 bases at V and 3 bases at J, leaving 5 bases unmatched.

The rearrangement uses TRBV4-3 and TRBJ1-2; tentatively, D is TRBD1 (5 bases). The V gene's germline CDR1 is LGHNA and CDR2 YSLEER. Deletions cut 4 bases from V and 3 bases from J, with 12 bases between. This CDR3 region has 14 residues. CDR3 nucleotides: TGCGCCAGCAGCCTATGGGGCGCTGACTATGGCTACACCTTC. Its translation: CASSLWGADYGYTF.

V gene TRBV7-2 combines with J gene TRBJ2-7; TRBD2 matches 9 bases. This CDR3 is built from 15 residues. The V gene end was trimmed by 2 bases and the J gene end by 2 bases; junction bases not matched to a gene: 4. Per the germline V gene, CDR1 is SGHTA and CDR2 is FQGNSA. The CDR3, as DNA: TGTGCCAGCAGCTTATCAGCGGGGGGAACCTACGAGCAGTACTTC. Protein product: CASSLSAGGTYEQYF.

The chain's CDR3 is CASSYGAGTYEQYF. Here the CDR3 DNA reads TGTGCCAGCAGTTACGGAGCGGGTACCTACGAGCAGTACTTC. The chain is built from TRBV6-5 and TRBJ2-7; tentatively, D is TRBD2 (6 bases). Germline V gene sequence: CDR1 MNHEY, CDR2 SVGAGI. The CDR3 covers 14 residues. V shed 2 bases and J shed 2 bases, with 10 bases lying between them.

V usage is TRBV7-9 and J usage is TRBJ1-1; 7 nucleotides align to TRBD1. This CDR3 is 16 amino acids long. The V gene's germline CDR1 is SEHNR and CDR2 FQNEAQ (reference sequence). The junction had 16 bases not matched to a gene; V was cut back by 1 base and J by 11 bases. In DNA form, the CDR3 reads TGTGCCAGCAGCTTAGAGCGGGCAGGGGGGATTCCGGAGGCTTTCTTT. Translation: CASSLERAGGIPEAFF.

The V gene is TRBV7-2, the J gene TRBJ2-5; 7 bases align to TRBD1. The germline CDR1 and CDR2 sequences are SGHTA and FQGNSA. V gave up 5 bases and J gave up 1 base; unmatched junction bases: 4. The CDR3 has 14 residues. The CDR3 region has the DNA TGTGCCAGCAGCCGACAGGGCTCCCAAGAGACCCAGTACTTC. Its protein is CASSRQGSQETQYF. Combining the CDR3 with reference TRBV7-2 and TRBJ2-5 gives the whole variable domain GAGVSQSPSNKVTEKGKDVELRCDPISGHTALYWYRQSLGQGLEFLIYFQGNSAPDKSGLPSDRFSAERTGGSVSTLTIQRTQQEDSAVYLCASSRQGSQETQYFGPGTRLLVL.

The V gene is TRBV19, the J gene TRBJ2-5, with D unresolved. V was cut by 4 bases and J by 5 bases, with 11 bases left in between. CDR3 length equals 13 residues. CDR1 LNHDA and CDR2 SQIVND come from the germline V gene (reference sequence). This CDR3 is CASSTGYGETQYF. The CDR3 nucleotides read TGTGCCAGTAGTACCGGGTACGGTGAGACCCAGTACTTC.

The chain joins TRBV18 to TRBJ2-5; perhaps TRBD2 as D (6 bases). The germline gives CDR1 KGHSH, CDR2 LQKENI. Trimming left V 4 bases short and J 1 base short, with 13 bases between. This CDR3 is built from 15 residues. The CDR3 region has the DNA TGTGCCAGCTCACTATTCCGGGACTCCCAAGAGACCCAGTACTTC. As protein: CASSLFRDSQETQYF.

A word on this clone: The CDR3 end shows no conserved phenylalanine or tryptophan, and so a read error is likely. The limits of the CDR3 on the DNA are not certain, so only TCRdb's listed CDR3 is given. The genes are TRBV19 and TRBJ1-1; the D segment call TRBD1 is taken from the table without a DNA check. The CDR3 length is 15 residues, termini included. CDR1 LNHDA and CDR2 SQIVND come from the germline V gene (reference sequence). The CDR3 is CASSPRMSGTGGLFP.

The J gene is TRBJ2-3, the V gene TRBV5-1, with 9 positions matching TRBD1. The CDR3 totals 16 residues. From germline, CDR1 is SGHRS and CDR2 YFSETQ. Losses at the gene ends were 4 bases for V and 3 bases for J; bases not matched to a gene: 9. The CDR3 bases are TGCGCCAGCAGCCCGCGGCCGGGACAGGGAACAGATACGCAGTATTTT. Translation: CASSPRPGQGTDTQYF. The variable domain in full, with the rest retrieved from reference TRBV5-1 and TRBJ2-3, is KAGVTQTPRYLIKTRGQQVTLSCSPISGHRSVSWYQQTPGQGLQFLFEYFSETQRNKGNFPGRFSGRQFSNSRSEMNVSTLELGDSALYLCASSPRPGQGTDTQYFGPGTRLTVL.

The chain uses TRBV5-6 and TRBJ2-5; D perhaps matches TRBD2 (6 bases). The CDR3 spans 18 residues. Germline CDR1 is SGHDT and CDR2 is YYEEEE. The V end lost 6 bases, the J end lost 0 bases, and 24 bases lay between the germline ends. CDR3 amino acids: CASTRLRPGDLYQETQYF. CDR3 nucleotides: TGTGCCAGCACTCGGCTCCGACCGGGAGACCTGTACCAAGAGACCCAGTACTTC.

This rearrangement joins TRBV2 to TRBJ2-1; a possible D gene is TRBD1 (6 bases). Trimming left V 4 bases short and J 7 bases short, with 17 bases between. Germline values: CDR1 SNHLY, CDR2 FYNNEI. CDR3 length: 15 amino acids. CDR3 amino acids: CASSVGFDRLNEQFF. The CDR3 nucleotides are TGTGCCAGCAGTGTGGGATTCGACAGGCTAAATGAGCAGTTCTTC.

The rearrangement links TRBV9 to TRBJ1-6; D remains ambiguous. The V gene's germline CDR1 is SGDLS and CDR2 YYNGEE. Between the trimmed V and J ends, which lost 4 bases and 7 bases, there was a span of 12 bases. The CDR3 covers 14 residues. In DNA, the CDR3 is TGTGCCAGCAGCTCCAGGCTACAGAATTCACCCCTCCACTTT. It yields the protein CASSSRLQNSPLHF.

The chain combines TRBV6-6 with TRBJ2-7, with 8 bases matching TRBD1. Germline assignment: CDR1 MNHNY and CDR2 SVGAGI (reference sequence). V shed 6 bases, J shed 2 bases, and the junction held 6 bases outside the gene matches. The CDR3 totals 14 residues. This CDR3 is CASSDGQGAYEQYF. CDR3 nucleotide sequence: TGTGCCAGCAGCGACGGACAGGGAGCCTACGAGCAGTACTTC.

The chain uses TRBV18 and TRBJ2-5; D unresolved. The CDR3 is made up of 16 amino acids. CDR1 is KGHSH and CDR2 is LQKENI in the germline V gene. With 2 bases removed from V and 2 bases from J, the gap between germline ends came to 15 bases. This CDR3 is CASSPIASTTQETQYF. The CDR3 DNA reads as TGTGCCAGCTCACCAATTGCCAGTACAACACAAGAGACCCAGTACTTC.